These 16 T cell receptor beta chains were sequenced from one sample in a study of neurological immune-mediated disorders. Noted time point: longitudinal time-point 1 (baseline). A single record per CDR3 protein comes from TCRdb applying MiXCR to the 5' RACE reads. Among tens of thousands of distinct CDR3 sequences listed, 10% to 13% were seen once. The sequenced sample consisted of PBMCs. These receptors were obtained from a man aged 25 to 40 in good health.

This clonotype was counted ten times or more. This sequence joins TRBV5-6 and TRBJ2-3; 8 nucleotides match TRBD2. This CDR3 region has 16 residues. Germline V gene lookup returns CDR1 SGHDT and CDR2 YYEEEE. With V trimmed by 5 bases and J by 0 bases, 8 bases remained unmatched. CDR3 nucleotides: TGTGCCAGCAGTTACGGACTAGCAACTAGCACAGATACGCAGTATTTT. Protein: CASSYGLATSTDTQYF. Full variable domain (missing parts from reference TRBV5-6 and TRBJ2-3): DAGVTQSPTHLIKTRGQQVTLRCSPKSGHDTVSWYQQALGQGPQFIFQYYEEEERQRGNFPDRFSGHQFPNYSSELNVNALLLGDSALYLCASSYGLATSTDTQYFGPGTRLTVL.

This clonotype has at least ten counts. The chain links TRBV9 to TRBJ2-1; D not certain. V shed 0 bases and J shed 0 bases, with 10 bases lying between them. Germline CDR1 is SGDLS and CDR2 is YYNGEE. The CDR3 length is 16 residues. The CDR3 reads CASSVGGRNSYNEQFF. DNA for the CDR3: TGTGCCAGCAGCGTAGGAGGTCGGAACTCCTACAATGAGCAGTTCTTC.

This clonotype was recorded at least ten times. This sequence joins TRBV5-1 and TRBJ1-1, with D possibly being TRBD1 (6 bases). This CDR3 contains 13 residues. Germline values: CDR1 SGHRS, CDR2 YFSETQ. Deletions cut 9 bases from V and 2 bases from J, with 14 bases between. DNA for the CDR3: TGCGCCACCCGACAGGACAGTAACACTGAAGCTTTCTTT. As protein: CATRQDSNTEAFF.

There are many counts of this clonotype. In DNA, the CDR3 is TGTGCCAGCAGTTTCCAGCGGGAGGGCGGCGAGCAGTACTTC. It translates to CASSFQREGGEQYF. J is TRBJ2-7 and V is TRBV28; TRBD2 matches at 10 bases. With 3 bases clipped from V and 6 bases from J, the junction kept 5 bases outside the gene matches. CDR1 and CDR2 from the germline V gene are MDHEN and SYDVKM. The CDR3 totals 14 residues.

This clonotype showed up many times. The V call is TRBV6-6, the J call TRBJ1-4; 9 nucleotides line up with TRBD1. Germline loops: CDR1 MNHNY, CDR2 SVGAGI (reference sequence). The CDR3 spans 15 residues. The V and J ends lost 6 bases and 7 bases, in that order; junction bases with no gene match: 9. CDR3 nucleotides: TGTGCCAGCAGAAGAACACAGGGGGCGATTGAAAAACTGTTTTTT. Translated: CASRRTQGAIEKLFF.

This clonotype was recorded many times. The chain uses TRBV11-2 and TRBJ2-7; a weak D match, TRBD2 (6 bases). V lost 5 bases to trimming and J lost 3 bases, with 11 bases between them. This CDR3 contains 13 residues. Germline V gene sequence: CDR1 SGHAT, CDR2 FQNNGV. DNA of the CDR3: TGTGCCAGCAGCACGTCAGCGGGCTACGAGCAGTACTTC. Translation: CASSTSAGYEQYF.

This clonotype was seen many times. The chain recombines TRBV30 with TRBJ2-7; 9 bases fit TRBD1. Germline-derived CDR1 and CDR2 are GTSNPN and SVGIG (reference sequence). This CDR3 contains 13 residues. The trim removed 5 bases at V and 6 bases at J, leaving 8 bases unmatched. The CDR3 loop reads CAWSWDRETEQYF. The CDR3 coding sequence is TGTGCCTGGTCCTGGGACAGGGAGACCGAGCAGTACTTC. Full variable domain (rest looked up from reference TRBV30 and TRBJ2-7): SQTIHQWPATLVQPVGSPLSLECTVEGTSNPNLYWYRQAAGRGLQLLFYSVGIGQISSEVPQNLSASRPQDRQFILSSKKLLLSDSGFYLCAWSWDRETEQYFGPGTRLTVT.

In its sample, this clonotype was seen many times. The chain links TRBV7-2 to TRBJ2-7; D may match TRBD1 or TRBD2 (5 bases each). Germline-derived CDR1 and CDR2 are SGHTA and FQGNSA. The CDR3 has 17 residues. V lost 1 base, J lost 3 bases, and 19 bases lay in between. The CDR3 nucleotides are TGTGCCAGCAGCTTAGTAGTTTGGGGACGGGAATTCTACGAGCAGTACTTC. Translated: CASSLVVWGREFYEQYF.

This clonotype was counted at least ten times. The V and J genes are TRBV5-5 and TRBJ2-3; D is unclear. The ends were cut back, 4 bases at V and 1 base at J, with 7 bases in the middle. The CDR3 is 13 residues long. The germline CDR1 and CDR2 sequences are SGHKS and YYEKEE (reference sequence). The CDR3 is CASSLLGTDTQYF. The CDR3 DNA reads TGTGCCAGCAGCCTCTTGGGCACAGATACGCAGTATTTT.

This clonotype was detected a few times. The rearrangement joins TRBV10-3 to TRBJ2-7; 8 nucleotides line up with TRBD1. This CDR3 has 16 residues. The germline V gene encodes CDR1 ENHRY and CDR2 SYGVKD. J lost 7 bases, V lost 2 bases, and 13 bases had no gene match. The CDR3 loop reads CAISEPRRQGMGEQYF. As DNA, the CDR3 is TGTGCCATCAGTGAGCCCCGGCGACAGGGGATGGGAGAGCAGTACTTC.

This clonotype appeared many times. The CDR3: CATDRDTDTQYF. CDR3 DNA sequence: TGTGCCACCGACAGGGACACAGATACGCAGTATTTT. The V call is TRBV7-9, the J call TRBJ2-3, with TRBD1 matching over 7 bases. Trimming took 10 bases from V and 2 from J; bases not matched to a gene: 3. CDR3 length: 12 amino acids. Germline V CDR1 and CDR2: SEHNR, FQNEAQ (reference sequence).

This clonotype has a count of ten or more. CDR3 in DNA: TGCAGTGCTAGTGGGGACTACCCCTACAATGAGCAGTTCTTC. Its translation is CSASGDYPYNEQFF. The chain carries TRBV20-1 and TRBJ2-1; 7 positions match TRBD2. This CDR3 has 14 residues. Per germline, CDR1 DFQATT and CDR2 SNEGSKA (reference sequence). Losses at the gene ends were 3 bases for V and 2 bases for J; bases not matched to a gene: 4.

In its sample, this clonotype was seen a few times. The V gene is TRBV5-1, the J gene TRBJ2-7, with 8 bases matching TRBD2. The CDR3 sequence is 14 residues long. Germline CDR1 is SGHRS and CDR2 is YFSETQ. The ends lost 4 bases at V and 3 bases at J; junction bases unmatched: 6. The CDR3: CASSLGGAGYEQYF. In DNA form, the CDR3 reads TGCGCCAGCAGCCTCGGGGGGGCAGGCTACGAGCAGTACTTC.

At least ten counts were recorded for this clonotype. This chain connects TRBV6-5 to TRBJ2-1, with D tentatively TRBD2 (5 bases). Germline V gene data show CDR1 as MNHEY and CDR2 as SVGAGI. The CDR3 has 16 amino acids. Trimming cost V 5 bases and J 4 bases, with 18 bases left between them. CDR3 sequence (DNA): TGTGCCAGCAGTGGCTCGCTAGCCCTACTGTACAATGAGCAGTTCTTC. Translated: CASSGSLALLYNEQFF.

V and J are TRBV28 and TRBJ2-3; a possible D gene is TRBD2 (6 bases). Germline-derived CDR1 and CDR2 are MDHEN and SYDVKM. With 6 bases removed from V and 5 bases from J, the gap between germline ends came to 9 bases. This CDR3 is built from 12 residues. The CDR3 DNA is TGTGCCAGCAGGCGACTAGAAGATACGCAGTATTTT. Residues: CASRRLEDTQYF. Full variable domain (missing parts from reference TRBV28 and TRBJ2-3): DVKVTQSSRYLVKRTGEKVFLECVQDMDHENMFWYRQDPGLGLRLIYFSYDVKMKEKGDIPEGYSVSREKKERFSLILESASTNQTSMYLCASRRLEDTQYFGPGTRLTVL.

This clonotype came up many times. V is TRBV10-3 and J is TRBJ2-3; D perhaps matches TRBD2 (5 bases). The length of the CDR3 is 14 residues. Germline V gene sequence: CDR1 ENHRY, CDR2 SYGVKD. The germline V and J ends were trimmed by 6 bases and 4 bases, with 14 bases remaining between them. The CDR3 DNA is TGTGCCATCAGCGGGGAAGGGTACGCAGATACGCAGTATTTT. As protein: CAISGEGYADTQYF.